Reported below is one T cell receptor beta chain. The antigen remains unidentified. Caucasian individuals from Russia who were healthy and aged about 6 to 100 acted as donors. Samples had at least 6 million PBMCs isolated from them. The sample is drawn from a study of blood T cells in healthy people across ages. Whole-study results and caveats: TCR beta diversity tracked closely with naive T cell percentage.

The V end lost 4 bases, the J end lost 7 bases, and 15 bases lay between the germline ends. Germline V lookup: CDR1 SGHRS, CDR2 YFSETQ. CDR3 length: 14 residues. A second PCR of about 6 to 12 cycles used a sample-barcoded 5' primer and a J-beta primer mix. TCRdb re-derived calls from the 5' RACE reads in MiXCR, one entry per CDR3 protein. The sample contains nearly 1 million distinct CDR3 sequences, 51% of which appear only once. This TCR came from a woman aged 55-69 years in good health. The rearrangement links TRBV5-1 to TRBJ2-1, with D tentatively TRBD1 (6 bases). The sequenced sample consisted of blood. The CDR3 loop is CASSMLTGGNEQFF. The CDR3 DNA reads TGCGCCAGCAGCATGCTGACAGGTGGAAATGAGCAGTTCTTC.